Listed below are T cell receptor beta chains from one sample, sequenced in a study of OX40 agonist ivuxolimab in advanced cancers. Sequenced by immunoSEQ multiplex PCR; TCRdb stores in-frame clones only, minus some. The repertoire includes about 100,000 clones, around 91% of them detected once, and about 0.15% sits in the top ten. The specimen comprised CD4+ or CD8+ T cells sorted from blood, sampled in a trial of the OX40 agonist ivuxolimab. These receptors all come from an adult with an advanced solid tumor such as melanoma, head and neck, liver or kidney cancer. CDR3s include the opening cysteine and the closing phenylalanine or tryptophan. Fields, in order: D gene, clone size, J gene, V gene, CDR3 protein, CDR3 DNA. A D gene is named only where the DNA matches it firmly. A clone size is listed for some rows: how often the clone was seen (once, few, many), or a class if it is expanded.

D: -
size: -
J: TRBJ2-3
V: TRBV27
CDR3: CASSRLDSLGTQYF
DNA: TGTGCCAGCAGCAGGCTGGACTCCCTGGGTACGCAGTATTTT

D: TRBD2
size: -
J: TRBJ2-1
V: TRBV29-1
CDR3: CSVRAGGSSYNEQFF
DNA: TGCAGCGTTCGAGCGGGAGGGAGCTCCTACAATGAGCAGTTCTTC

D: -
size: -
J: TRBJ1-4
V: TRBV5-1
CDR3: CASSPGTPNEKLFF
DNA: TGCGCCAGCAGCCCTGGGACGCCTAATGAAAAACTGTTTTTT

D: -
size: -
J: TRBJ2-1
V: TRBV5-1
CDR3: CASSLWQGGNEQFF
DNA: TGCGCCAGCAGCTTGTGGCAGGGGGGTAATGAGCAGTTCTTC

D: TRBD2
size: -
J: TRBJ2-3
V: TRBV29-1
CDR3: CTGGTSTDTQYF
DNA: TGCACGGGGGGTACTAGCACAGATACGCAGTATTTT

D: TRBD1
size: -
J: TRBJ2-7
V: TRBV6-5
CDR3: CASKLGQGSYEQYF
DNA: TGTGCCAGCAAGTTGGGACAGGGATCCTACGAGCAGTACTTC

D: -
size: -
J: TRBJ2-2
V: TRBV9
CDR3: CASSVGGATGELFF
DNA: TGTGCCAGCAGCGTAGGGGGCGCGACCGGGGAGCTGTTTTTT

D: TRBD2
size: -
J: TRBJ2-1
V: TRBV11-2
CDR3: CASSSTSATVRGHGNEQFF
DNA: TGTGCCAGCAGCTCAACTAGCGCCACGGTGCGAGGGCATGGCAATGAGCAGTTCTTC

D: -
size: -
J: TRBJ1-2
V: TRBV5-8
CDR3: CASSSNRDYSTVYGYTF
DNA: TGTGCCAGCAGCTCCAACCGGGACTACTCGACGGTATATGGCTACACCTTC

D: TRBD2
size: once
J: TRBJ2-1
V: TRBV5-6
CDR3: CASSLAGGRDNEQFF
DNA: TGTGCCAGCAGCTTGGCTGGCGGGAGAGACAATGAGCAGTTCTTC

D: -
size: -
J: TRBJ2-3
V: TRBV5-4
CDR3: CASSARLGGADTQYF
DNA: TGTGCCAGCAGCGCACGACTAGGAGGAGCAGATACGCAGTATTTT

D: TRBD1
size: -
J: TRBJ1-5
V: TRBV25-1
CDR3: CASSAGQGSQPQHF
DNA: TGTGCCAGCAGTGCAGGACAGGGTAGTCAGCCCCAGCATTTT

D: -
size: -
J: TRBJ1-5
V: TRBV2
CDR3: CASTLDIGGNQPQHF
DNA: TGTGCCAGCACCCTAGATATAGGCGGCAATCAGCCCCAGCATTTT

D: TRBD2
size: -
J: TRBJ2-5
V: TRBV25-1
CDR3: CASSEWSGGKETQYF
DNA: TGTGCCAGCAGTGAATGGTCGGGGGGGAAAGAGACCCAGTACTTC

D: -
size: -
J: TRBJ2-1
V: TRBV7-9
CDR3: CASSFEGESSYNEQFF
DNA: TGTGCCAGCAGCTTTGAGGGGGAAAGCTCCTACAATGAGCAGTTCTTC

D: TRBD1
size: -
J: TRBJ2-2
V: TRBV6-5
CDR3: CASKNRGAGELFF
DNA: TGTGCCAGCAAGAACAGGGGAGCCGGGGAGCTGTTTTTT

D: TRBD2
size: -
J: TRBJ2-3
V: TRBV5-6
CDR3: CASSYGLAVEDTQYF
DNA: TGTGCCAGCAGCTACGGACTAGCGGTGGAAGATACGCAGTATTTT

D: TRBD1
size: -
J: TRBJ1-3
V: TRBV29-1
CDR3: CSVDFGQGAGGNTIYF
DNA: TGCAGCGTCGATTTCGGACAGGGGGCAGGCGGAAACACCATATATTTT

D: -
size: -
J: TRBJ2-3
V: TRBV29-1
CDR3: CSVAGPAGLRADTQYF
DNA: TGCAGCGTTGCCGGACCGGCAGGGCTCCGTGCAGATACGCAGTATTTT

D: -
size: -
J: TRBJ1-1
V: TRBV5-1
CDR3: CASSWGDTEAFF
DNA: TGCGCCAGCAGCTGGGGGGACACTGAAGCTTTCTTT

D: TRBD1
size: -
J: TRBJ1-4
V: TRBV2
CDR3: CASRRPGQGGEKLFF
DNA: TGTGCCAGCAGGAGACCGGGACAGGGTGGCGAAAAACTGTTTTTT

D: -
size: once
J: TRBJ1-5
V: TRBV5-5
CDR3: CASSLLGNQPQHF
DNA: TGTGCCAGCAGCTTGTTGGGTAATCAGCCCCAGCATTTT

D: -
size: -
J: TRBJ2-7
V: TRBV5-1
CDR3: CASSFVPSWQGYEQYF
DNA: TGCGCCAGCAGCTTTGTCCCTTCTTGGCAGGGCTACGAGCAGTACTTC

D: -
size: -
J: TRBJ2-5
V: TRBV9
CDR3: CASSVGTGTQYF
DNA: TGTGCCAGCAGCGTTGGTACCGGGACCCAGTACTTC

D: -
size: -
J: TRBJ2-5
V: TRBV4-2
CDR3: CASSQLEGETQYF
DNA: TGTGCCAGCAGCCAACTTGAGGGGGAGACCCAGTACTTC

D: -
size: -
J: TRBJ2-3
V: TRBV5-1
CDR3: CASRLGGNKDTQYF
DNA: TGCGCCAGTCGACTTGGGGGGAACAAAGATACGCAGTATTTT

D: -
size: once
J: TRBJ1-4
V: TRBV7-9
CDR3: CASSLVSEKLFF
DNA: TGTGCCAGCAGCTTAGTATCTGAAAAACTGTTTTTT

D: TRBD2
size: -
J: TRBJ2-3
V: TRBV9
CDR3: CASSVLAGSTDTQYF
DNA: TGTGCCAGCAGCGTACTAGCGGGGAGCACAGATACGCAGTATTTT

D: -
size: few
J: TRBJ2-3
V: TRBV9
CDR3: CASSPVRVTDTQYF
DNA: TGTGCCAGCAGCCCCGTACGTGTCACAGATACGCAGTATTTT

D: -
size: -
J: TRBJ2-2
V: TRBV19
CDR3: CASTPRQRRGTGELFF
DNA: TGTGCCAGTACCCCTAGACAGCGAAGAGGGACCGGGGAGCTGTTTTTT

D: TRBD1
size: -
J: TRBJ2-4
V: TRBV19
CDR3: CASSITGAIGTKNIQYF
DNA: TGTGCCAGTAGTATTACAGGGGCAATCGGGACCAAAAACATTCAGTACTTC

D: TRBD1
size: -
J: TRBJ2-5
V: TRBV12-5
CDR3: CASALQGTETQYF
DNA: TGTGCTAGTGCCCTACAGGGGACGGAGACCCAGTACTTC

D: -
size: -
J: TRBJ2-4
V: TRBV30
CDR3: CAWNREGKNIQYF
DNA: TGTGCCTGGAACAGGGAGGGAAAAAACATTCAGTACTTC

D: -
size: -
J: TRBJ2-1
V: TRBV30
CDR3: CAWSRDFPRTHNEQFF
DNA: TGTGCCTGGAGTCGGGACTTTCCACGGACCCACAATGAGCAGTTCTTC

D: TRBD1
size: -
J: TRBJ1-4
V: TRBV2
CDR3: CASRADRGGEKLFF
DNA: TGTGCCAGCAGGGCGGACAGGGGTGGTGAAAAACTGTTTTTT

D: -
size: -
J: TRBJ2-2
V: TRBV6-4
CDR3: CASSDLRAPSEQGELFF
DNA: TGTGCCAGCAGTGACTTAAGGGCCCCAAGCGAACAGGGGGAGCTGTTTTTT

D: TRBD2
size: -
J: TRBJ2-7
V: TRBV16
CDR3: CASSPGGGPSEQYF
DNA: TGTGCCAGCAGCCCGGGGGGGGGCCCCTCTGAGCAGTACTTC

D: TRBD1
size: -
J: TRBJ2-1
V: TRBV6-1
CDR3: CASRGQGPLNNEQFF
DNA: TGTGCCAGCAGGGGACAGGGACCCTTAAACAATGAGCAGTTCTTC

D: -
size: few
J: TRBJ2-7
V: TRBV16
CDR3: CASSQSGFAYEQYF
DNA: TGTGCCAGCAGCCAATCAGGGTTCGCCTACGAGCAGTACTTC

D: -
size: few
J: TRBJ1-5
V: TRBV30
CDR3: CAWGGTPRGQPQHF
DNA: TGTGCCTGGGGGGGGACGCCCCGGGGTCAGCCCCAGCATTTT

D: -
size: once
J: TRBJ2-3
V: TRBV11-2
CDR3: CASSLDSGGADTQYF
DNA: TGTGCCAGCAGCTTAGACAGCGGTGGGGCAGATACGCAGTATTTT

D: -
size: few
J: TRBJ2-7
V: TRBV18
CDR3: CASSPPVSYEQYF
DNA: TGTGCCAGCTCACCACCGGTTTCCTACGAGCAGTACTTC

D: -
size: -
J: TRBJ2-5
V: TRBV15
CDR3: CATSREPQETQYF
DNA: TGTGCCACCAGCAGAGAACCCCAAGAGACCCAGTACTTC

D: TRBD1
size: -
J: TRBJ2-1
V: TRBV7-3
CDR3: CASSPRRDRGDNEQFF
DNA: TGTGCCAGCAGCCCAAGACGGGACAGGGGAGACAATGAGCAGTTCTTC

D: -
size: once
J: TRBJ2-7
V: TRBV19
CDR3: CASSKAAAPYEQYF
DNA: TGTGCCAGTAGTAAGGCGGCGGCCCCCTACGAGCAGTACTTC

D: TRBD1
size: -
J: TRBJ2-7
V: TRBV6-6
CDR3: CASSRGTDEQYF
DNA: TGTGCCAGCAGTAGAGGGACAGATGAGCAGTACTTC

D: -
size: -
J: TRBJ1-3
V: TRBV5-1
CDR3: CASSLNGGLSGNTIYF
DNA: TGCGCCAGCAGCTTGAACGGGGGACTCTCTGGAAACACCATATATTTT

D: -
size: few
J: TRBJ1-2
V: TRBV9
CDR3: CASSPRQINYGYTF
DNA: TGTGCCAGCAGCCCCCGACAGATTAACTATGGCTACACCTTC

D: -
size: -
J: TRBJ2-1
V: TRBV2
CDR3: CASSKELYNEQFF
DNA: TGTGCCAGCAGCAAGGAGCTGTACAATGAGCAGTTCTTC

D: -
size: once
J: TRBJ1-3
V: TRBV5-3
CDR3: CARSLKTGNTIYF
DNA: TGTGCCAGAAGCTTGAAGACTGGAAACACCATATATTTT